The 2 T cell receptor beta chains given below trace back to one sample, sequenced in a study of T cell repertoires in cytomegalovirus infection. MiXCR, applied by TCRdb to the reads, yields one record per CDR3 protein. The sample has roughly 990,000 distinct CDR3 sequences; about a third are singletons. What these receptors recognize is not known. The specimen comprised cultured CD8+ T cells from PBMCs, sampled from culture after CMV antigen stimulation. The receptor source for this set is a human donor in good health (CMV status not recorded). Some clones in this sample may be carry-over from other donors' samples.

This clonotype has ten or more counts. The CDR3 loop reads CASSLAQGRGTEAFF. CDR3 sequence (DNA): TGTGCCAGCAGCTTAGCGCAGGGGAGGGGAACTGAAGCTTTCTTT. The J gene is TRBJ1-1, the V gene TRBV7-8; D possibly corresponds to TRBD1 (6 bases). Trimming removed 0 bases at V and 5 bases at J, with 13 bases between. Germline lookup yields CDR1 SGHVS and CDR2 FQNEAQ. The CDR3 runs to 15 residues.

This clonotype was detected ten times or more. DNA of the CDR3: TGTGCCAGCAGTTCTCGGGACAGCCCCTACGAGCAGTACGTC. Translation: CASSSRDSPYEQYV. The V and J genes are TRBV7-9 and TRBJ2-7; 7 bases align to TRBD1. CDR3 length: 14 amino acids. Unmatched junction bases numbered 7, after V lost 6 bases and J lost 2 bases. CDR1 and CDR2 from the germline V gene are SEHNR and FQNEAQ (reference sequence).